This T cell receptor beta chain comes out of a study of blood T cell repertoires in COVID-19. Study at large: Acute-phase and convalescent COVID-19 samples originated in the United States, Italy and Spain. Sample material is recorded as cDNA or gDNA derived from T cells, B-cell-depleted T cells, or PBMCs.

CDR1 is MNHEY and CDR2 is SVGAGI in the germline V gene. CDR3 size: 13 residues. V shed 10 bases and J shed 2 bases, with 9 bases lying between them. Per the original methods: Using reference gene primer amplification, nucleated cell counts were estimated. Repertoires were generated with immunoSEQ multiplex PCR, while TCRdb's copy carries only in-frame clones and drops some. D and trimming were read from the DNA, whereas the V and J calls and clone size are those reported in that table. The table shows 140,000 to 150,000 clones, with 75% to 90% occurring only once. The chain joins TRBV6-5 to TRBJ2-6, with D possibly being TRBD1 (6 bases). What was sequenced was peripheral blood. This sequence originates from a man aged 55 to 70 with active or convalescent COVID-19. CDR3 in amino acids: CATHRAGANVLTF. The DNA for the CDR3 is TGTGCCACCCACAGGGCTGGGGCCAACGTCCTGACTTTC.